Following are 11 T cell receptor beta chains from one sample sequenced in a study of early T cells in non-severe SARS-CoV-2 infection. TCRdb passed the 5' RACE reads through MiXCR, listing each CDR3 protein once. This sample has about 29,000 distinct CDR3 sequences, with around 5.4% found just once. Sequencing was done on a sample of whole blood. These receptors were obtained from an adult who was a healthcare worker with PCR-confirmed SARS-CoV-2 infection or an uninfected control (not recorded which).

This clonotype was seen many times. The chain employs TRBV7-9 and TRBJ2-1; TRBD1 agrees at 11 bases. Germline CDR1 SEHNR, CDR2 FQNEAQ (reference sequence). CDR3 length equals 16 residues. The ends lost 4 bases at V and 2 bases at J; junction bases unmatched: 4. DNA of the CDR3: TGTGCCAGCAGCTCACCGGACAGGGGGCCCTACAATGAGCAGTTCTTC. Its translation is CASSSPDRGPYNEQFF.

This clonotype was counted between two and nine times. This rearrangement joins TRBV2 to TRBJ2-7, with TRBD2 matching 11 bases. V lost 7 bases to trimming and J lost 6 bases; unmatched junction nucleotides: 11. Germline lookup yields CDR1 SNHLY and CDR2 FYNNEI. The CDR3 has 15 residues. CDR3 coding DNA: TGTGCCAGCAATAAACTAGCGGGAGTCCCCATCGAGCAGTACTTC. Translating it yields CASNKLAGVPIEQYF.

This clonotype showed up many times. This chain connects TRBV5-1 to TRBJ1-1, with D perhaps matching TRBD1 (6 bases). From germline, CDR1 is SGHRS and CDR2 YFSETQ. Trimming removed 5 bases at V and 1 base at J, with 12 bases between. This CDR3 contains 14 residues. The DNA for the CDR3 is TGCGCCAGCAGTTTACAGGGACCGAACACTGAAGCTTTCTTT. Protein sequence: CASSLQGPNTEAFF.

The rearrangement links TRBV9 to TRBJ2-3; D might be TRBD2 (5 bases). Germline V gene sequence: CDR1 SGDLS, CDR2 YYNGEE. Trimming stripped 4 bases from V and 2 bases from J, with 14 bases between. The CDR3 has 15 residues. This CDR3 reads CASSPSSGTTDTQYF. The CDR3 bases are TGTGCCAGCAGCCCCTCCAGCGGAACCACAGATACGCAGTATTTT.

The chain combines TRBV10-3 with TRBJ2-5; D may match TRBD1 or TRBD2 (5 bases each). V was clipped by 4 bases and J by 2 bases, with 17 bases between them. Germline loops: CDR1 ENHRY, CDR2 SYGVKD. The CDR3 spans 16 residues. CDR3 sequence reads: CAISVGQSGLQETQYF. CDR3 DNA sequence: TGTGCCATCAGTGTGGGGCAGTCAGGACTGCAAGAGACCCAGTACTTC.

V is TRBV24-1 and J is TRBJ1-2; tentative D call: TRBD1 (6 bases). Deletions cut 3 bases from V and 5 bases from J, with 12 bases between. The CDR3 has 14 residues. The germline V gene has CDR1 KGHDR and CDR2 SFDVKD. The CDR3 is CATSDPGAGYGYTF. In DNA form, the CDR3 reads TGTGCCACCAGTGATCCAGGGGCAGGGTATGGCTACACCTTC.

This clonotype has at least ten counts. The gene calls are TRBV7-2 and TRBJ1-2; no clear D gene. The V and J ends lost 6 bases and 2 bases respectively, with 13 bases between them. There are 14 residues in the CDR3. Germline V lookup: CDR1 SGHTA, CDR2 FQGNSA. DNA of the CDR3: TGTGCCAGCAGTTCCACAGAATCCAACTATGGCTACACCTTC. As protein: CASSSTESNYGYTF. Filled out from reference TRBV7-2 and TRBJ1-2, the complete variable domain reads GAGVSQSPSNKVTEKGKDVELRCDPISGHTALYWYRQSLGQGLEFLIYFQGNSAPDKSGLPSDRFSAERTGGSVSTLTIQRTQQEDSAVYLCASSSTESNYGYTFGSGTRLTVV.

Ten or more counts support this clonotype. The V call is TRBV7-6, the J call TRBJ2-5; D is possibly TRBD2 (6 bases). V lost 8 bases, J lost 2 bases, and 18 bases lay in between. The CDR3 consists of 15 residues. The V gene's germline CDR1 is SGHVS and CDR2 FNYEAQ. The CDR3 DNA sequence: TGTGCCAGCCTATTGGCGGGGACCGATCAAGAGACCCAGTACTTC. This translates into CASLLAGTDQETQYF.

This clonotype has at least ten counts. The rearrangement joins TRBV18 to TRBJ2-7; 7 bases line up with TRBD1. The V gene end was trimmed by 5 bases and the J gene end by 3 bases; junction bases not matched to a gene: 7. This CDR3 is built from 14 residues. Germline CDR1 is KGHSH and CDR2 is LQKENI. In DNA form, the CDR3 reads TGTGCCAGCTCATCCAACAGGGGCAACTACGAGCAGTACTTC. It encodes CASSSNRGNYEQYF.

Many counts were recorded for this clonotype. The chain carries TRBV28 and TRBJ2-3; D is possibly TRBD2 (5 bases). The germline CDR1 and CDR2 sequences are MDHEN and SYDVKM. Trimming removed 5 bases from V and 5 bases from J, with 20 bases in between. This CDR3 is 16 amino acids long. DNA for the CDR3: TGTGCCAGCAGTATCCCGGGTCTAGCCGGTAAAGATACGCAGTATTTT. Encoded protein: CASSIPGLAGKDTQYF.

Turning to this clonotype: Just one base apart from a much larger clone, this may be a read error. V and J are TRBV20-1 and TRBJ1-1; 7 positions agree with TRBD1. The CDR3 consists of 15 residues. Germline V lookup: CDR1 DFQATT, CDR2 SNEGSKA (reference sequence). Germline trimming cut 5 bases from V and 0 bases from J; bases unmatched to any gene: 9. CDR3 residues: CSAGWARGMNTEAFF. CDR3 coding DNA: TGCAGTGCTGGCTGGGCCAGGGGGATGAACACTGAAGCTTTCTTT.